This is a list of T cell receptor beta chains from one sample in a study of T cells in Graves' hyperthyroidism and ophthalmopathy. In TCRdb, the multiplex PCR reads were re-called with MiXCR into one record per CDR3 protein. Of 660,000 or so distinct CDR3 sequences listed, about 45% were seen once; the top ten hold 7% to 7.5%. The source material was peripheral blood or thyroid tissue (not recorded which). The receptor set was obtained from an adult man with Graves' disease, either hyperthyroidism or ophthalmopathy (not recorded which). The CDR3 runs from the conserved cysteine through the conserved F or W. D genes are given only for firm matches. Some rows have no size entry. The others give once, few or many, or a class for an expanded clone.

abundance,v_gene,j_gene,d_gene,CDR3aa,CDR3nt
few,TRBV6-5,TRBJ1-3,-,CASSYVGNTIYF,TGTGCCAGCAGTTACGTGGGAAACACCATATATTTT
-,TRBV25-1,TRBJ2-5,-,CAGSEVSGNQETQYF,TGTGCCGGCAGTGAAGTATCGGGTAACCAAGAGACCCAGTACTTC
-,TRBV11-1,TRBJ2-7,-,CASSQGTTVTYEQYF,TGTGCCAGCAGCCAAGGTACTACGGTAACCTACGAGCAGTACTTC
few,TRBV5-4,TRBJ1-4,-,CASSSDTLGEKLFF,TGTGCCAGCAGCTCAGACACCTTGGGGGAAAAACTGTTTTTT
many,TRBV7-9,TRBJ1-2,TRBD1,CASSLAGGMSYGYTF,TGTGCCAGCAGCTTAGCAGGGGGCATGAGCTATGGCTACACCTTC
-,TRBV25-1,TRBJ1-5,-,CASCDSTNQPQHF,TGTGCCAGTTGCGACAGTACAAATCAGCCCCAGCATTTT
-,TRBV7-2,TRBJ2-5,TRBD1,CASSLTGGTQYF,TGTGCCAGCAGCCTTACAGGGGGGACCCAGTACTTC
many,TRBV12-3/TRBV12-4,TRBJ1-3,TRBD1,CASRTTGSGNTIYF,TGTGCCAGCAGGACGACAGGGTCTGGAAACACCATATATTTT
-,TRBV5-6,TRBJ1-1,-,CASSIVVGTEAFF,TGTGCCAGCAGTATCGTTGTAGGGACTGAAGCTTTCTTT
-,TRBV29-1,TRBJ1-1,TRBD1,CSVRTGKNTEAFF,TGCAGCGTCAGGACAGGGAAGAACACTGAAGCTTTCTTT
many,TRBV10-3,TRBJ2-7,-,CAISDPTGAYEQYF,TGTGCCATCAGTGACCCGACAGGAGCCTACGAGCAGTACTTC
-,TRBV12-3/TRBV12-4,TRBJ1-2,TRBD1,CASSLGVGRGRGYTF,TGTGCCAGCAGTTTAGGCGTGGGCAGGGGGCGAGGCTACACCTTC
-,TRBV19,TRBJ1-2,TRBD1,CASSMRTGIEYGYTF,TGTGCCAGTAGTATGAGGACAGGAATCGAATATGGCTACACCTTC
-,TRBV20-1,TRBJ2-7,TRBD2,CSARDGTSGGHEQYF,TGCAGTGCTAGAGATGGGACTAGCGGGGGCCACGAGCAGTACTTC
-,TRBV20-1,TRBJ1-5,-,CSARERRAGNQPQHF,TGCAGTGCTAGAGAACGAAGGGCGGGCAATCAGCCCCAGCATTTT
few,TRBV7-2,TRBJ1-1,-,CASSTRTAFGEAFF,TGTGCCAGCAGCACCCGGACGGCCTTCGGTGAAGCTTTCTTT
-,TRBV2,TRBJ1-2,-,CASLATYQGGYTF,TGTGCCAGCTTGGCCACATATCAAGGAGGCTACACCTTC
-,TRBV6-5,TRBJ1-5,-,CASSSVRGRSQRF,TGTGCCAGCAGTTCCGTTAGAGGGCGGTCCCAGCGTTTT
many,TRBV29-1,TRBJ1-1,-,CSVDSGGDDTEAFF,TGCAGCGTTGATTCGGGGGGCGACGACACTGAAGCTTTCTTT
-,TRBV29-1,TRBJ1-2,-,CSRDTVRYGYTF,TGCAGTCGGGACACCGTTAGATATGGCTACACCTTC
many,TRBV7-2,TRBJ2-2,-,CASSLGGLNTGELFF,TGTGCCAGCAGCTTGGGCGGGCTGAACACCGGGGAGCTGTTTTTT
-,TRBV20-1,TRBJ1-3,TRBD1,CSARTGQARNTIYF,TGCAGTGCTCGCACCGGACAGGCCAGGAACACCATATATTTT
few,TRBV12-3/TRBV12-4,TRBJ1-1,-,CASSFLGLPNTEAFF,TGTGCCAGCAGTTTTCTGGGTCTTCCGAACACTGAAGCTTTCTTT
many,TRBV15,TRBJ1-2,-,CATSQGRLPPGYTF,TGTGCCACCAGCCAGGGACGGCTGCCTCCCGGCTACACCTTC
few,TRBV19,TRBJ2-7,TRBD1,CASRGDRTYEQYF,TGTGCCAGTAGGGGGGACAGGACCTACGAGCAGTACTTC
-,TRBV5-1,TRBJ2-2,-,CASSLGPQVVNTGELFF,TGCGCCAGCAGCTTGGGCCCCCAGGTGGTGAACACCGGGGAGCTGTTTTTT
-,TRBV5-1,TRBJ1-2,TRBD1,CASSLGDRAHISYGYTF,TGCGCCAGCAGCCTGGGGGACAGGGCCCACATCAGCTATGGCTACACCTTC
few,TRBV24-1,TRBJ1-2,TRBD1,CATSDRRGGYTF,TGTGCAACCTCGGACAGGCGAGGAGGCTACACCTTC
-,TRBV20-1,TRBJ1-5,TRBD1,CSGVGQAGNQPQHF,TGCAGTGGTGTAGGACAGGCGGGCAATCAGCCCCAGCATTTT
-,TRBV2,TRBJ2-7,-,CASSARDRAFYEQYF,TGTGCCAGCAGTGCTAGAGACAGAGCCTTCTACGAGCAGTACTTC
few,TRBV7-9,TRBJ1-2,-,CASSPSMALYGYTF,TGTGCCAGCAGCCCCTCTATGGCTCTCTATGGCTACACCTTC
few,TRBV7-9,TRBJ1-1,-,CASKSGGAEGGTEAFF,TGTGCCAGCAAATCCGGTGGGGCGGAAGGTGGCACTGAAGCTTTCTTT
many,TRBV25-1,TRBJ1-4,-,CASAWGWQENEKLFF,TGTGCCAGCGCCTGGGGTTGGCAGGAGAATGAAAAACTGTTTTTT
-,TRBV12-3/TRBV12-4,TRBJ1-6,-,CASKRTGYNSPLHF,TGTGCCAGCAAGCGGACGGGGTATAATTCACCCCTCCACTTT
-,TRBV25-1,TRBJ2-5,TRBD1,CASSGTGGPETQYF,TGTGCCAGCAGCGGGACAGGGGGCCCAGAGACCCAGTACTTC
-,TRBV29-1,TRBJ2-7,TRBD1,CSAETGTDSYEQYF,TGCAGCGCAGAAACCGGGACAGACTCCTACGAGCAGTACTTC
few,TRBV7-6,TRBJ2-5,-,CASSPGHSSGTQYF,TGTGCCAGCAGCCCGGGACACTCCAGTGGGACCCAGTACTTC
few,TRBV19,TRBJ1-1,-,CASKDTNTEAFF,TGTGCCAGTAAGGACACGAACACTGAAGCTTTCTTT
few,TRBV12-3/TRBV12-4,TRBJ1-3,-,CASSLVVTGNTIYF,TGTGCCAGCAGTTTGGTCGTAACTGGAAACACCATATATTTT
few,TRBV20-1,TRBJ1-4,TRBD1,CSAQGTGLSEKLFF,TGCAGTGCACAGGGGACAGGGTTAAGTGAAAAACTGTTTTTT
-,TRBV10-3,TRBJ1-2,TRBD1,CAISRTGVIYGYTF,TGTGCCATTTCGCGGACAGGGGTCATCTATGGCTACACCTTC
-,TRBV2,TRBJ1-2,TRBD1,CASSEETGYYGYTF,TGTGCCAGCAGTGAAGAGACAGGGTACTATGGCTACACCTTC
many,TRBV6-5,TRBJ1-4,TRBD1,CASSDRGRREKLFF,TGTGCCAGCAGCGACAGGGGGCGACGTGAAAAACTGTTTTTT
-,TRBV25-1,TRBJ1-1,TRBD1,CASIDRGNQAFF,TGTGCCTCCATCGACAGGGGGAATCAAGCTTTCTTT
many,TRBV2,TRBJ1-5,TRBD1,CASDRVGNQPQHF,TGTGCCAGTGACAGGGTTGGCAATCAGCCCCAGCATTTT
many,TRBV10-3,TRBJ1-5,TRBD1,CAISESINRGKDQPQHF,TGTGCCATCAGTGAGTCGATCAACAGGGGAAAGGATCAGCCCCAGCATTTT
-,TRBV7-6,TRBJ1-4,-,CASSPVMGTTNEKLFF,TGTGCCAGCAGCCCCGTGATGGGAACAACTAATGAAAAACTGTTTTTT
-,TRBV15,TRBJ1-5,-,CATSRREGSHQPQHF,TGTGCCACCAGCAGGAGAGAGGGAAGTCATCAGCCCCAGCATTTT
-,TRBV7-9,TRBJ1-3,-,CASSLSGSSGNTIYF,TGTGCCAGCAGCTTATCGGGGAGCTCTGGAAACACCATATATTTT
many,TRBV29-1,TRBJ2-7,TRBD1,CSVEGTGTGTYEQYF,TGCAGCGTTGAGGGGACCGGGACAGGAACCTACGAGCAGTACTTC
many,TRBV7-8,TRBJ2-7,-,CASSLAQGPSYEQYF,TGTGCCAGCAGCTTAGCGCAGGGACCCTCCTACGAGCAGTACTTC
many,TRBV24-1,TRBJ2-5,TRBD2,CATSDPSGLAGETQYF,TGTGCCACCAGTGACCCATCCGGACTAGCGGGGGAGACCCAGTACTTC
many,TRBV19,TRBJ1-5,-,CASSPDTNQPQHF,TGTGCCAGTAGCCCCGACACCAATCAGCCCCAGCATTTT
-,TRBV7-9,TRBJ1-1,TRBD1,CASSQDTGASTEAFF,TGTGCCAGCAGCCAGGATACAGGGGCAAGTACTGAAGCTTTCTTT
many,TRBV7-6,TRBJ2-2,-,CASSLPAETGELFF,TGTGCCAGCAGCTTACCAGCAGAGACCGGGGAGCTGTTTTTT
-,TRBV7-9,TRBJ1-5,TRBD1,CASSQGTGSQPQHF,TGTGCCAGCAGCCAAGGGACAGGGAGTCAGCCCCAGCATTTT